The 13 T cell receptor beta chains presented below share a single source sample, sequenced in a study of shared clonotypes between healthy human individuals. Clones were read by immunoSEQ multiplex PCR, and TCRdb kept only the in-frame ones, dropping some. The data show about 2 million clones, around 96% seen once. Cells designated naive CD8 were CD45RO-negative and were positively selected for CCR7, with terminally differentiated effector memory CD45RA+ cells excluded. Sequencing was performed on naive CD8+ T cells sorted from blood. The receptors originated from a man younger than 30 in good health.

On this clone itself: At one boundary the junction diverges from the germline segment, which might be a read error. The same CDR3 can be traced to other DNA sequences in this sample. The J gene is TRBJ1-2, the V gene TRBV27, with D possibly matching TRBD1 (6 bases). CDR1 MNHEY and CDR2 SMNVEV come from the germline V gene (reference sequence). The CDR3 covers 14 residues. This CDR3 reads CASSPGQWALSYTF. The CDR3 bases are TGCGCCAGCAGTCCAGGACAGTGGGCTTTAAGCTACACCTTC.

This chain connects TRBV30 to TRBJ1-1; TRBD1 is a possible D gene (5 bases). V gave up 0 bases and J gave up 3 bases, with 8 bases separating them. Per the germline V gene, CDR1 is GTSNPN and CDR2 is SVGIG (reference sequence). The CDR3 consists of 13 residues. The CDR3 spells CAWSVWGYTEAFF. Written as DNA, the CDR3 is TGTGCCTGGAGTGTATGGGGGTACACTGAAGCTTTCTTT.

This clone came up once. The V and J genes are TRBV5-1 and TRBJ1-1, with D possibly being TRBD1 (6 bases). Germline CDR1 and CDR2: SGHRS and YFSETQ. V gave up 0 bases and J gave up 0 bases, with 12 bases separating them. The CDR3 sequence is 16 residues long. As DNA, the CDR3 is TGCGCCAGCAGCTTGGTAGGAGGGGGATTGAACACTGAAGCTTTCTTT. Amino acids: CASSLVGGGLNTEAFF. Based on the CDR3 plus reference TRBV5-1 and TRBJ1-1, the full variable domain is KAGVTQTPRYLIKTRGQQVTLSCSPISGHRSVSWYQQTPGQGLQFLFEYFSETQRNKGNFPGRFSGRQFSNSRSEMNVSTLELGDSALYLCASSLVGGGLNTEAFFGQGTRLTVV.

This chain links TRBV6-6 with TRBJ1-2; D call uncertain. Germline V gene data show CDR1 as MNHNY and CDR2 as SVGAGI (reference sequence). V gave up 2 bases and J gave up 3 bases, with 10 bases separating them. This CDR3 comprises 14 residues. In DNA form, the CDR3 reads TGTGCCAGCAGTTACCCGGACTTGGACTATGGCTACACCTTC. It translates to CASSYPDLDYGYTF.

J is TRBJ2-3 and V is TRBV11-2; the D gene is possibly TRBD2 (5 bases). V was shortened by 3 bases and J by 2 bases, with 12 bases between the two germline ends. Germline V CDR1 and CDR2: SGHAT, FQNNGV. The CDR3 has 15 amino acids. The CDR3 sequence is CASSFTREHTDTQYF. CDR3 DNA: TGTGCCAGCAGCTTCACTAGAGAGCACACAGATACGCAGTATTTT.

This chain connects TRBV7-9 to TRBJ2-5; 9 nucleotides agree with TRBD2. Germline assignment: CDR1 SEHNR and CDR2 FQNEAQ (reference sequence). V was pared by 4 bases and J by 5 bases, with 11 bases of the junction left unmatched. The CDR3 is 16 residues long. CDR3 loop: CASSYSLAGLYETQYF. The CDR3 DNA is TGTGCCAGCAGCTACAGCCTAGCGGGATTATATGAGACCCAGTACTTC.

This chain connects TRBV19 to TRBJ2-2; TRBD2 might be the D (6 bases). Germline loops: CDR1 LNHDA, CDR2 SQIVND (reference sequence). This CDR3 spans 15 amino acids. V lost 3 bases and J lost 6, with 14 bases in between. CDR3 nucleotide sequence: TGTGCCAGTAGTATGGGCCAGGGAGGCGCCGGGGAGCTGTTTTTT. Translating gives CASSMGQGGAGELFF.

The genes are TRBV7-8 and TRBJ2-7; 7 bases align to TRBD1. This CDR3 is 15 amino acids long. The germline gives CDR1 SGHVS, CDR2 FQNEAQ. The junction had 3 bases not matched to a gene; V was cut back by 1 base and J by 0 bases. The chain's CDR3 is CASSLVDRSSYEQYF. CDR3 nucleotide sequence: TGTGCCAGCAGCTTAGTGGACAGGAGCTCCTACGAGCAGTACTTC.

This clone has just one count. V and J are TRBV9 and TRBJ2-7, with 11 bases matching TRBD1. This CDR3 contains 14 residues. Germline CDR1 is SGDLS and CDR2 is YYNGEE. V trimming: 4 bases; J trimming: 3 bases; junction bases outside the gene matches: 3. As DNA, the CDR3 is TGTGCCAGCAGCCCGGGACAGGGGGACTACGAGCAGTACTTC. It encodes CASSPGQGDYEQYF. The complete variable domain, with remaining parts taken from reference TRBV9 and TRBJ2-7, reads DSGVTQTPKHLITATGQRVTLRCSPRSGDLSVYWYQQSLDQGLQFLIQYYNGEERAKGNILERFSAQQFPDLHSELNLSSLELGDSALYFCASSPGQGDYEQYFGPGTRLTVT.

This chain uses TRBV7-9 with TRBJ2-1; 7 nucleotides match TRBD2. Germline values: CDR1 SEHNR, CDR2 FQNEAQ (reference sequence). There are 15 residues in the CDR3. V was pared by 7 bases and J by 9 bases, with 15 bases of the junction left unmatched. The CDR3 DNA follows: TGTGCCAGCACCAAGTCGGCGGGAGTCAAGATTGAGCAGTTCTTC. It specifies CASTKSAGVKIEQFF.

CDR3 sequence (DNA): TGTGCCAGCAGCTCCGGAGGGAACCCAAATGAAAAACTGTTTTTT. It is translated as CASSSGGNPNEKLFF. The genes are TRBV11-2 and TRBJ1-4; D unresolved. Between the trimmed V and J ends, which lost 4 bases and 5 bases, there was a span of 14 bases. Germline V gene data show CDR1 as SGHAT and CDR2 as FQNNGV. The CDR3 loop spans 15 amino acids.

Remarks on this clone: Compared with germline, one end of the junction differs, possibly owing to a read error. The chain employs TRBV13 and TRBJ2-6; D unresolved. This CDR3 has 16 amino acids. Germline V gives CDR1 PRHDT, CDR2 FYEKMQ (reference sequence). CDR3 loop: CASSLGPSSGANVLTF. Here the CDR3 DNA reads TGTGCCAGCAGCCTAGGGCCTTCGTCGGGGGCCAACGTCCTGACTTTC.

V and J are TRBV13 and TRBJ1-4, with D possibly matching TRBD1 (5 bases). CDR3 size: 15 residues. From germline, CDR1 is PRHDT and CDR2 FYEKMQ (reference sequence). V dropped 5 bases and J dropped 8 bases, with 18 bases sitting between them. CDR3 in amino acids: CASSQEGLGGEKLFF. DNA of the CDR3: TGTGCCAGCAGCCAGGAAGGCCTGGGGGGAGAAAAACTGTTTTTT.